The sample holds a few counts of the clone carrying this T cell receptor (beta chain). Its specificity is unknown. These data originate in a study of Graves' ophthalmopathy and Graves' hyperthyroidism. Across the study: Stable hyperthyroidism referred to disease that showed no ophthalmopathy within 18 months of follow-up.

People with hyperthyroidism were aged 18 to 65 and newly diagnosed, under 2 months' duration. As diagnostic evidence, clinical symptoms, serum thyroxine, TRAb, thyroid ultrasound and orbital computed tomography were relied upon. Whole-study findings and limits: A model of 13 signatures distinguished ophthalmopathy from stable hyperthyroidism at roughly 86% sensitivity and 81.08% specificity.

The CDR3 contains 12 residues. Germline CDR1 and CDR2: WNHNN and SYGVQD (reference sequence). The V gene lost 6 bases and the J gene lost 8 bases, with 12 bases spanning the gap. Amplifying from RNA transcripts, the study obtained TCR beta CDR3 regions. HTBI primers served in a first-round RT-PCR, which a second-round multiplex PCR followed. TCRdb re-called the multiplex PCR reads through MiXCR, storing one row per CDR3 protein. The table includes about 550,000 distinct CDR3 sequences, about 40% detected once. This clonotype was obtained from an adult man with Graves' hyperthyroidism. The rearrangement links TRBV10-1 to TRBJ2-3, with D perhaps assigned TRBD1 or TRBD2 (5 bases each). The sequenced sample was peripheral blood or thyroid tissue (not recorded which). CDR3 nucleotide sequence: TGCGCCAGCAGCATAGAGGGGAGTACGCAGTATTTT. Its protein is CASSIEGSTQYF.